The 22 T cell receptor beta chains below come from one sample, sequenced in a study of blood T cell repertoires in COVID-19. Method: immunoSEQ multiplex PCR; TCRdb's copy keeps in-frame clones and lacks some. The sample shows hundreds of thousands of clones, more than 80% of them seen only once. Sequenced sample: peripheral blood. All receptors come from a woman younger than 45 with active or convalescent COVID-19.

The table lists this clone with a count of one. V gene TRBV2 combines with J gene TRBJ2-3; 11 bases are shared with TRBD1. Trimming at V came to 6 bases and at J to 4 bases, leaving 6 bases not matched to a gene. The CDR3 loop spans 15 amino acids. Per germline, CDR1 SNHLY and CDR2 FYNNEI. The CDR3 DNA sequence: TGTGCCAGCAGAGGACAGGGGGCGGGCGCAGATACGCAGTATTTT. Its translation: CASRGQGAGADTQYF. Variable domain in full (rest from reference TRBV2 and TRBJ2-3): EPEVTQTPSHQVTQMGQEVILRCVPISNHLYFYWYRQILGQKVEFLVSFYNNEISEKSEIFDDQFSVERPDGSNFTLKIRSTKLEDSAMYFCASRGQGAGADTQYFGPGTRLTVL.

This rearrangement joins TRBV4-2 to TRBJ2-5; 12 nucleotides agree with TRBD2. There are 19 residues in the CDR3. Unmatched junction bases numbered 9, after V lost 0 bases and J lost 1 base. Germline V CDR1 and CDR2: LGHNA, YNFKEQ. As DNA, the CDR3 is TGTGCCAGCAGCCAAGATTGGACTAGCGGGGCCCCCACCCAAGAGACCCAGTACTTC. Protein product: CASSQDWTSGAPTQETQYF.

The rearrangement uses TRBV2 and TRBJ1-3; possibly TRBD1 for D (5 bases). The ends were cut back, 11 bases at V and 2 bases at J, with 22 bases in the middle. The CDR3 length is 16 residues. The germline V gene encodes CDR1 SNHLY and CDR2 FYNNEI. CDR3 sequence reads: CAVPGTLDLPGNTIYF. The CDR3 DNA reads TGTGCCGTCCCCGGGACTTTAGATCTCCCTGGAAACACCATATATTTT.

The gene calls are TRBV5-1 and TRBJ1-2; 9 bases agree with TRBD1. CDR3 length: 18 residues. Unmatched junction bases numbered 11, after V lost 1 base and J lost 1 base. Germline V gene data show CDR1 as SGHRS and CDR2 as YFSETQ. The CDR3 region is CASSLTGQGGWNNYGYTF. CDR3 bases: TGCGCCAGCAGCTTGACGGGACAGGGAGGATGGAATAACTATGGCTACACCTTC. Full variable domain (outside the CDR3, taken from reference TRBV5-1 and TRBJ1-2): KAGVTQTPRYLIKTRGQQVTLSCSPISGHRSVSWYQQTPGQGLQFLFEYFSETQRNKGNFPGRFSGRQFSNSRSEMNVSTLELGDSALYLCASSLTGQGGWNNYGYTFGSGTRLTVV.

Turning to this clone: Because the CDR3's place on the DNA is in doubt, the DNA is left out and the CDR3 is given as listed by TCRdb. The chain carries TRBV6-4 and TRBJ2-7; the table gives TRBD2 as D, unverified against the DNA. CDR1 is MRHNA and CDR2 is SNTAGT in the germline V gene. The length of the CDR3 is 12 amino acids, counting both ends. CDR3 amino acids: CASSAWWGGGSF.

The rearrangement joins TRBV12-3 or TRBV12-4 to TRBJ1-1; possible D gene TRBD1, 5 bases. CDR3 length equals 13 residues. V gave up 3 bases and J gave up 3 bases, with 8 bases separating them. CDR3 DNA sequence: TGTGCCAGCAGTTTGGCAGGGTACACTGAAGCTTTCTTT. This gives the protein CASSLAGYTEAFF.

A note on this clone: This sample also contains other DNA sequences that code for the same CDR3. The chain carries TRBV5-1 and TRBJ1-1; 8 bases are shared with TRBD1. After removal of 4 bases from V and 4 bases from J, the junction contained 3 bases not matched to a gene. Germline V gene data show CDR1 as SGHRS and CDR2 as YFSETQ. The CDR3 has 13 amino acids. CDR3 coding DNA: TGCGCCAGCAGCCCACAGGGGGGCACTGAAGCTTTCTTT. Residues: CASSPQGGTEAFF.

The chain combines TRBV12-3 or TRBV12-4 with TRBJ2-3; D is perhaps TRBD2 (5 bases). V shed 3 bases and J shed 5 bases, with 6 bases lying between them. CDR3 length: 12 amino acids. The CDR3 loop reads CASSFTRDTQYF. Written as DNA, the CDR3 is TGTGCCAGCAGTTTCACTAGAGATACGCAGTATTTT.

This chain's CDR3 is CASSYQGDTEAFF. In DNA, the CDR3 is TGCGCCAGCAGTTATCAGGGGGACACTGAAGCTTTCTTT. The V and J genes are TRBV5-1 and TRBJ1-1; 7 nucleotides line up with TRBD1. Trimming at V came to 5 bases and at J to 3 bases, leaving 4 bases not matched to a gene. The CDR3 has 13 residues. Germline lookup yields CDR1 SGHRS and CDR2 YFSETQ.

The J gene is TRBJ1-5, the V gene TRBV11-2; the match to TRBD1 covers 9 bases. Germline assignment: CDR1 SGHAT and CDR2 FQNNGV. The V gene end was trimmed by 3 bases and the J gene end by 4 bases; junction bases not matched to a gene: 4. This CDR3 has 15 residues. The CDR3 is CASSLTGGYNQPQHF. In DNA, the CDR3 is TGTGCCAGCAGCTTGACAGGGGGGTATAATCAGCCCCAGCATTTT.

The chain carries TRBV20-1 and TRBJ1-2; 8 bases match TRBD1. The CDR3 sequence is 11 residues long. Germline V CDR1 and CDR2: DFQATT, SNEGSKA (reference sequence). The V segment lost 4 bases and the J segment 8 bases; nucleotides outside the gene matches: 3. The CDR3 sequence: CSAIWTGGYTF. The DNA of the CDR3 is TGCAGTGCTATCTGGACAGGGGGCTACACCTTC.

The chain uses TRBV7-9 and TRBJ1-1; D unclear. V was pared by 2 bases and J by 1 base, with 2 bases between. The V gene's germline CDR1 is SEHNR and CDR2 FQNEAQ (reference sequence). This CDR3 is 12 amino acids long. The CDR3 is CASSLQNTEAFF. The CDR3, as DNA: TGTGCCAGCAGCTTACAGAACACTGAAGCTTTCTTT. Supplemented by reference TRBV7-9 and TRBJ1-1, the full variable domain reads DTGVSQNPRHKITKRGQNVTFRCDPISEHNRLYWYRQTLGQGPEFLTYFQNEAQLEKSRLLSDRFSAERPKGSFSTLEIQRTEQGDSAMYLCASSLQNTEAFFGQGTRLTVV.

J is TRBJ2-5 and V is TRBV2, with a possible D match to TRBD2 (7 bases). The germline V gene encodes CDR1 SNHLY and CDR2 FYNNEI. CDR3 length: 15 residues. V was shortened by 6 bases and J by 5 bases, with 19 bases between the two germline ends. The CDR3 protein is CASRILGGREETQYF. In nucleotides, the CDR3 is TGTGCCAGCAGGATACTAGGGGGGCGGGAGGAGACCCAGTACTTC.

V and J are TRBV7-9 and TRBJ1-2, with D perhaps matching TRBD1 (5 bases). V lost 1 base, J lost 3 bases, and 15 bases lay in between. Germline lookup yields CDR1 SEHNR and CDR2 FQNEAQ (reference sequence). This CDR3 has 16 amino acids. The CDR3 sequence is CASSLEFGGGHYGYTF. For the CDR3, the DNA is TGTGCCAGCAGCTTAGAATTTGGGGGAGGCCACTATGGCTACACCTTC. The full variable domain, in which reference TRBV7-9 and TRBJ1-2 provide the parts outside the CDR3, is DTGVSQNPRHKITKRGQNVTFRCDPISEHNRLYWYRQTLGQGPEFLTYFQNEAQLEKSRLLSDRFSAERPKGSFSTLEIQRTEQGDSAMYLCASSLEFGGGHYGYTFGSGTRLTVV.

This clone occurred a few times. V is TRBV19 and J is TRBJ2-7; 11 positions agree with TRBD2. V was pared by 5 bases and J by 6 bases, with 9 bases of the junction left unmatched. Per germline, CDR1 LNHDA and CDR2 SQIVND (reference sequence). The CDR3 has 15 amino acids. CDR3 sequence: CASSQELAGVSEQYF. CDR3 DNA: TGTGCCAGTAGTCAAGAACTAGCGGGAGTAAGCGAGCAGTACTTC.

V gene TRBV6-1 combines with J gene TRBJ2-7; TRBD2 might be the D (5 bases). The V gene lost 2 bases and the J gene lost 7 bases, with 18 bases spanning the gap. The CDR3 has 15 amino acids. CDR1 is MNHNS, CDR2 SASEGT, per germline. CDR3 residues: CASSELRGLLGEQYF. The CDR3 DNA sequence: TGTGCCAGCAGTGAACTTCGGGGTCTACTGGGGGAGCAGTACTTC.

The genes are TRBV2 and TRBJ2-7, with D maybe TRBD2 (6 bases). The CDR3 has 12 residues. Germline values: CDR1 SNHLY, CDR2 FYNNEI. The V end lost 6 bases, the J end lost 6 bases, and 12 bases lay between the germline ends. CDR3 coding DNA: TGTGCCAGCAGACCCGACGGGGGCGAGCAGTACTTC. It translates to CASRPDGGEQYF.

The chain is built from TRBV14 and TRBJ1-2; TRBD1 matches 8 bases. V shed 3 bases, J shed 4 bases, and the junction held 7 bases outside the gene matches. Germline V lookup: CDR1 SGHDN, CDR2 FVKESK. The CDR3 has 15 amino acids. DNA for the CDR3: TGTGCCAGCAGCCAGCAGACAGGGGCACTCTATGGCTACACCTTC. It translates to CASSQQTGALYGYTF. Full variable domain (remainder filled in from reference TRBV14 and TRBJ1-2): EAGVTQFPSHSVIEKGQTVTLRCDPISGHDNLYWYRRVMGKEIKFLLHFVKESKQDESGMPNNRFLAERTGGTYSTLKVQPAELEDSGVYFCASSQQTGALYGYTFGSGTRLTVV.

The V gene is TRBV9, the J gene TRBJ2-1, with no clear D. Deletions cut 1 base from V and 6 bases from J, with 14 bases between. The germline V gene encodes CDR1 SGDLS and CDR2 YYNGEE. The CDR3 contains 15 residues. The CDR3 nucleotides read TGTGCCAGCAGCGTACAGTCCGGGTCTTTCAATGAGCAGTTCTTC. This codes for CASSVQSGSFNEQFF.

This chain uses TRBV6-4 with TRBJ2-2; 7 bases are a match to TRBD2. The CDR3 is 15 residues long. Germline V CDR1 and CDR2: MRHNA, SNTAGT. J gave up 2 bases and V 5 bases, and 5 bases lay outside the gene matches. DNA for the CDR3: TGTGCCAGCAGTTCACTGGGACTAAACACCGGGGAGCTGTTTTTT. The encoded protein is CASSSLGLNTGELFF.

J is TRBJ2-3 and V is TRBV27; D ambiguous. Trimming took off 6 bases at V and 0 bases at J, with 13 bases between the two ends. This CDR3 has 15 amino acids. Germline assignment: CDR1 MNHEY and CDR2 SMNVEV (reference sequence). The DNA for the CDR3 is TGTGCCAGCAGCGCCTGGCTCTCAAGCACAGATACGCAGTATTTT. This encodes CASSAWLSSTDTQYF.

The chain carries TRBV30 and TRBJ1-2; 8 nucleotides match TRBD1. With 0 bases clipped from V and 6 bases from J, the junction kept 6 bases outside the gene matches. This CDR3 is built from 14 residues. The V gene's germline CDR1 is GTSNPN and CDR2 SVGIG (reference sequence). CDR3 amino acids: CAWSVRTGNDGYTF. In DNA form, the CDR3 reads TGTGCCTGGAGTGTACGGACAGGGAACGATGGCTACACCTTC.